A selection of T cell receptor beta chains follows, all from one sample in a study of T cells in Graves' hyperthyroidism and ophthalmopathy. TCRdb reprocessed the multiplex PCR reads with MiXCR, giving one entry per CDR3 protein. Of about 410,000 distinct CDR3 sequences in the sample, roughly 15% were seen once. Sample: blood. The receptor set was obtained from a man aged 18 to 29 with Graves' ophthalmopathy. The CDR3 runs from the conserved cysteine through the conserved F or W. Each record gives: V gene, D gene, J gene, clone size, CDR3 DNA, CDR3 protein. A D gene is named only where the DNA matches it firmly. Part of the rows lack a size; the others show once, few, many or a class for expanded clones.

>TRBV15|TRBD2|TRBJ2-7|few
TGTGCCACCAGCAGAGATTTAGGGACTAGCGGGAGACTCGAGCAGTACTTC
CATSRDLGTSGRLEQYF
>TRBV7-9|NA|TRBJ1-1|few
TGTGCCAGCAGCTCTCCGCAGGGGGAAGCTTTCTTT
CASSSPQGEAFF
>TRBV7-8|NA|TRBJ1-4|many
TGTGCCAGCAGCCCCCAACTGCGGGAAAAACTGTTTTTT
CASSPQLREKLFF
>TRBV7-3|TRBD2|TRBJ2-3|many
TGTGCCAGCAGCTTACGGACTAGCGGGCTTTCCACAGATACGCAGTATTTT
CASSLRTSGLSTDTQYF
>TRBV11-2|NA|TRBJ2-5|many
TGTGCCAGCAGCAAAATTGAGACCCAGTACTTC
CASSKIETQYF
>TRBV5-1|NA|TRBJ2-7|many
TGCGCCAGCAGCTACATGGGAGGATACGAGCAGTACTTC
CASSYMGGYEQYF
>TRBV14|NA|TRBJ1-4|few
TGTGCCAGCAGCCAGAACGCCGGGACCACTAATGAAAAACTGTTTTTT
CASSQNAGTTNEKLFF
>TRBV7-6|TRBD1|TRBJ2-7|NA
TGTGCCAGCAGCCTGGGACAGGGAGACGGGCAGTACTTC
CASSLGQGDGQYF
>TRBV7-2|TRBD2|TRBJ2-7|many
TGTGCCAGCAGCTTAGCCGCGGGGGCCTACGAGCAGTACTTC
CASSLAAGAYEQYF
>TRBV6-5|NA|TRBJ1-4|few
TGTGCCAGCGGCTCCCGGGACACTAATGAAAAACTGTTTTTT
CASGSRDTNEKLFF
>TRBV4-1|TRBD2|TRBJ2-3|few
TGCGCCAGCAGCCAAGACCGACTAGCGGGGGGCTGGACGCAGTATTTT
CASSQDRLAGGWTQYF
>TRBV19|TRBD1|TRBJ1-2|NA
TGTGCCAGTAGTACGTCGGACAGGGGCTATGGCTACACCTTC
CASSTSDRGYGYTF
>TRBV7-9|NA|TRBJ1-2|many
TGTGCCAGCAGCTTTGGCGGTACCTATGGCTACACCTTC
CASSFGGTYGYTF
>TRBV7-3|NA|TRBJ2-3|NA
TGTGCAAGCAGATTGGTCGCCACAGATACGCAGTATTTT
CASRLVATDTQYF
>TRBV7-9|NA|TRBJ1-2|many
TGTGCCAGCAGCAAGACGTCCCGTAACTATGGCTACACCTTC
CASSKTSRNYGYTF
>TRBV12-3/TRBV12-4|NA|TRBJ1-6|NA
TGTGCCACCAGGACAGCGGGGACCTTGGGAAATTCACCCCTCCACTTT
CATRTAGTLGNSPLHF
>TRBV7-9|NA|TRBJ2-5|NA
TGTGCCAGCAGCTTAGTCCCCCGGGGGGCCCAAGAGACCCAGTACTTC
CASSLVPRGAQETQYF
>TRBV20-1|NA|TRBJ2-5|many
TGCAGTGCTAGAGATCTGCGTCAAGAGACCCAGTACTTC
CSARDLRQETQYF
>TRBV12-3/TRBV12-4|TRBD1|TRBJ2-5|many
TGTGCCAGCAGTTGGACAGGCCAGACCCAGTACTTC
CASSWTGQTQYF
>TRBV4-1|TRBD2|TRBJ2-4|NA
TGCGCCAGCAGCCAAGGGAGCGGGAGGGATGCCAAAAACATTCAGTACTTC
CASSQGSGRDAKNIQYF
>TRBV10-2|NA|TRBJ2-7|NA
TGCGCCAGCAGTGCAGCCGGGACGGAATACGAGCAGTACTTC
CASSAAGTEYEQYF
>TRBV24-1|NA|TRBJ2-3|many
TGTGCCACCAGTGATTCCCCGCAAGATACGCAGTATTTT
CATSDSPQDTQYF
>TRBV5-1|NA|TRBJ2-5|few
TGCGCCAGCAATATAGGCCACCAAGAGACCCAGTACTTC
CASNIGHQETQYF
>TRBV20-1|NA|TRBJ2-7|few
TGCAGTGCTCCCGACTACGGCAAGCAGTACTTC
CSAPDYGKQYF
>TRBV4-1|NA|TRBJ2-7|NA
TGCGCCAGCAGCCAAGGAATTGGGGGAGACGGTAACGAGCAGTACTTC
CASSQGIGGDGNEQYF
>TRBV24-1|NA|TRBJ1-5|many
TGTGCCACCAGTGAGCAGGGATACCAGCCCCAGCATTTT
CATSEQGYQPQHF
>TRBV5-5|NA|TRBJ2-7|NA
TGTGCCAGCAGCCCGTGGCCGGGGGCTGGGGAGCAGTACTTC
CASSPWPGAGEQYF
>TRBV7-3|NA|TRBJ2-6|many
TGTGCCAGCAGCGTGACTGGGGCCAACGTCCTGACTTTC
CASSVTGANVLTF
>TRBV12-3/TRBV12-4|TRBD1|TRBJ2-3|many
TGTGCCAGCAGCCGGGGACAGGGAATCACGGATACGCAGTATTTT
CASSRGQGITDTQYF
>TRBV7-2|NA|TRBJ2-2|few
TGTGCCAGCAGCTTAGCGGGGCGGGTCACCGGGGAGCTGTTTTTT
CASSLAGRVTGELFF
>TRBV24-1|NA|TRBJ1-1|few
TGTGCCACCAACAGGGCAGCGGACACTGAAGCTTTCTTT
CATNRAADTEAFF
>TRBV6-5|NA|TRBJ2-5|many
TGTGCCAGCAGTTACGTGGCAGGGTTCGAGACCCAGTACTTC
CASSYVAGFETQYF
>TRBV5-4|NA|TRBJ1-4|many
TGTGCCAGCAGCTTCGGGGGGCCTAATGAAAAACTGTTTTTT
CASSFGGPNEKLFF
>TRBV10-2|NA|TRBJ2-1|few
TGCGCCAGCAGTGTTCAGGATAGTGAGCAGTTCTTC
CASSVQDSEQFF
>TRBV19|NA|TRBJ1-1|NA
TGTGCCAGTAGTATAAGGGGCTTAGTCAACACTGAAGCTTTCTTT
CASSIRGLVNTEAFF
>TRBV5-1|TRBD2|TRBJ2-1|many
TGCGCCAGCAGCTTGGAGCGGGGGTCCCTTGGCTCCTACAATGAGCAGTTCTTC
CASSLERGSLGSYNEQFF
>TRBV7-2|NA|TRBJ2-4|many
TGTGCCAGCAGCGACCGAGGGAGAGGGGGAAAAAACATTCAGTACTTC
CASSDRGRGGKNIQYF
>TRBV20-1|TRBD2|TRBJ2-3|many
TGCAGTGCTAGAGACTATGGACTAGCGGGGTGGGGCACAGATACGCAGTATTTT
CSARDYGLAGWGTDTQYF
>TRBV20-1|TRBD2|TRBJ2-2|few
TGCAGTGCTAGCCGGGGGCTAGCGGGGGGGCAATCCGGGGAGCTGTTTTTT
CSASRGLAGGQSGELFF
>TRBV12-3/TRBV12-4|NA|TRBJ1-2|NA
TGTGCCAGCAGCTACTATCCGGGGGACTATGGCTACACCTTC
CASSYYPGDYGYTF
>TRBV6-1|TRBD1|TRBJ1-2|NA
TGTGCCAGCAGGGGCAGGGGGCCGGGATTCAATGGCTACACCTTC
CASRGRGPGFNGYTF
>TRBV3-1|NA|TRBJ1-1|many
TGTGCCAGCAGCCGAAGCGAGGGGGACACTGAAGCTTTCTTT
CASSRSEGDTEAFF